This T cell receptor beta chain was observed in a study of blood T cell repertoires in COVID-19. Germline loops: CDR1 SGHTA, CDR2 FQGNSA. This CDR3 is 15 amino acids long. V was clipped by 1 base and J by 2 bases, with 11 bases between them. Clones were read by immunoSEQ multiplex PCR, and TCRdb kept only the in-frame ones, dropping some. The table has 250,000 to 350,000 clones, roughly 87% seen once. The TCR sequence derives from a man aged 18 to 30 with active or convalescent COVID-19. This rearrangement joins TRBV7-2 to TRBJ1-1, with no clear D. Sequenced sample: peripheral blood. The CDR3 sequence: CASSLGIAINTEAFF. For the CDR3, the DNA is TGTGCCAGCAGCTTAGGGATAGCGATAAACACTGAAGCTTTCTTT.